This is a list of T cell receptor beta chains from one sample in a study of blood T cell repertoires in COVID-19. Sequencing was performed with immunoSEQ multiplex PCR; in TCRdb, only in-frame clones are kept and a portion is missing. The repertoire includes roughly 230,000 clones, roughly 80% of them detected once, and 10% to 13% sits in the top ten. The sequenced material came from peripheral blood. These receptor sequences come from a woman older than 75 with COVID-19, enrolled during active disease. CDR3s leave out the opening cysteine and the closing phenylalanine or tryptophan. Size is omitted from some rows. Given values are once, few, many or a class for expanded clones.

j_call v_call clone_size cdr3_aa
TRBJ2-1 TRBV5-1 NA ASSSWTGAPTGEQF
TRBJ1-5 TRBV6-6 NA ASSYPGQGSNQPQH
TRBJ2-3 TRBV24-1 NA ATSAADTQY
TRBJ1-1 TRBV10-3 NA AIRQGAVNTEAF
TRBJ1-5 TRBV25-1 NA ASSEMRGGDSNQPQH
TRBJ1-4 TRBV30 NA AWSVRGTGGEKLF
TRBJ1-2 TRBV5-4 NA ASSSGGLDYGYT
TRBJ1-4 TRBV7-2 NA ASSPGQGAEKLF
TRBJ1-3 TRBV29-1 NA SVQRGQVFSGNTIY
TRBJ2-5 TRBV12-3/TRBV12-4 NA ASSPDSKETQY
TRBJ1-1 TRBV28 NA ASSHQTGEVEAF
TRBJ2-1 TRBV5-1 NA ASSLITGYGYNEQF
TRBJ1-6 TRBV25-1 NA ASRGYNSPLH
TRBJ1-2 TRBV27 NA ASSLREGGGDGYT
TRBJ1-6 TRBV2 once ASSWEGGHNSPLH
TRBJ2-2 TRBV4-1 NA ASSASSFGNTGELF
TRBJ1-4 TRBV7-8 NA ASRDRGTTNEKLF
TRBJ1-1 TRBV18 NA ASSPQGQGTKAF
TRBJ2-5 TRBV18 NA ASTPSGGKETQY
TRBJ1-2 TRBV7-2 NA ASNRGPDYGYT
TRBJ1-5 TRBV30 NA AWDSTSNQPQH
TRBJ2-3 TRBV3-1/TRBV3-2 NA ASSLRGGRGTDTQY
TRBJ1-5 TRBV19 NA ASSIAGPNQPQH
TRBJ1-2 TRBV28 NA ASSLVGAGGYT
TRBJ1-2 TRBV3-1/TRBV3-2 once ASSQDSRGPMGYT
TRBJ2-4 TRBV5-1 NA ASSLDYGTGGPKARGNIQY
TRBJ2-3 TRBV5-1 NA ASSWGTSGGTDTQY
TRBJ2-3 TRBV5-1 NA ASSLSGVGDTQY
TRBJ1-4 TRBV2 NA ATTWGVNEKLF
TRBJ1-1 TRBV20-1 NA SAPYREAF
TRBJ1-6 TRBV19 NA ASSLQQGGDSPLH
TRBJ1-1 TRBV27 NA ASSLSSSSNTEAF